This TCR beta chain came from a study of shared clonotypes between healthy human individuals. Study at large: Used for every donor were three CD4 naive, three CD4 memory, two CD8 naive and one CD8 memory plate.

This clone appeared a few times. This table comes from immunoSEQ multiplex PCR, and its TCRdb copy is limited to in-frame clones, with some not included. The sample holds about 1 million clones, roughly 75% seen once. V gave up 1 base and J gave up 1 base, with 8 bases separating them. CDR1 is SGHTA and CDR2 is FQGNSA in the germline V gene. The CDR3 runs to 14 residues. The chain carries TRBV7-2 and TRBJ2-7; no clear D. Sequenced: memory CD4+ T cells sorted from blood. Specified subset: CD45RA-negative fraction. The clonotype comes from a man aged 18-30 years in good health. CDR3 nucleotides: TGTGCCAGCAGCTTAGATCCGGGTTCCTACGAGCAGTACTTC. Translation gives CASSLDPGSYEQYF.